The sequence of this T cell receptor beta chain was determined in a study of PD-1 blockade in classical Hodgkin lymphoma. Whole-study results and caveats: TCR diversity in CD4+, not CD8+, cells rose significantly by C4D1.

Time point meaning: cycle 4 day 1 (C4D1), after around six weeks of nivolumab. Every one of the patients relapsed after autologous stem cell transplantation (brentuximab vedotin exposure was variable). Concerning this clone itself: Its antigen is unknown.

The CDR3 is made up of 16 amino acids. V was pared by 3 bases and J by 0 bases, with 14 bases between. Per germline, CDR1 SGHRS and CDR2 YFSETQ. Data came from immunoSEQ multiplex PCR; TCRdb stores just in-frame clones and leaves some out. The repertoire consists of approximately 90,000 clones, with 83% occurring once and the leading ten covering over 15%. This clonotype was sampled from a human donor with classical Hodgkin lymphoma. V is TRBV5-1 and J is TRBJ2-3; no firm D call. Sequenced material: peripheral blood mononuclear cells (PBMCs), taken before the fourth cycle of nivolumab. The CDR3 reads CASSSRALGSTDTQYF. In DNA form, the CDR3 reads TGCGCCAGCAGCTCCCGGGCCCTCGGGAGCACAGATACGCAGTATTTT.